Reported below is one T cell receptor (beta chain). The antigen remains unidentified. This entry is derived from a study of T cells after yellow fever vaccination. Overall study context: Fractions containing few cells were prepared with SMART-Seq v4 Ultra Low Input. Points from the study as a whole: Only a minor proportion of clonotypes was detected across both CD4 and CD8 compartments. By day 5 rather than day 15, the secondary response had peaked, though it was weaker. Abundant clonotypes from the bulk population could contaminate FACS-sorted repertoires.

TCRdb itself ran the 5' RACE reads through MiXCR, one entry per CDR3 protein. The profile shows tens of thousands of distinct CDR3 sequences, 7.3% of them singletons. This CDR3 contains 14 residues. The germline gives CDR1 SGHDT, CDR2 YYEEEE. V dropped 4 bases and J dropped 7 bases, with 15 bases sitting between them. The sequencing here drew on CD8+ T cells sorted from PBMCs, taken 10 days after the first yellow fever vaccination. The receptor was derived from a man aged 18-30 years who received the YFV17D yellow fever vaccine. The V and J genes are TRBV5-6 and TRBJ2-1, with D possibly matching TRBD2 (5 bases). The CDR3 region has the DNA TGTGCCAGCAGCACCGGGGTCATAAGGAATGAGCAGTTCTTC. As protein: CASSTGVIRNEQFF.